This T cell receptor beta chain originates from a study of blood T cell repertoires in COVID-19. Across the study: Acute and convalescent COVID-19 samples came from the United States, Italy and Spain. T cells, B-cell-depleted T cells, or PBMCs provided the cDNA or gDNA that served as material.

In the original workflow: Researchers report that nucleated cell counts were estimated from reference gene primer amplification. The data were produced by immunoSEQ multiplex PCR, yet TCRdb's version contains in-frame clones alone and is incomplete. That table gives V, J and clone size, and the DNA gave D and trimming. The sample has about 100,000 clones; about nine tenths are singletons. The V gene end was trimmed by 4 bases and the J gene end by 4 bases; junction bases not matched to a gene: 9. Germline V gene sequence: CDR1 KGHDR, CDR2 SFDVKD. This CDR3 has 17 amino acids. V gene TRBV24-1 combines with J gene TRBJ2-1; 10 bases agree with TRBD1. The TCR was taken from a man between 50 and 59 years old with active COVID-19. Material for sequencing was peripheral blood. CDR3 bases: TGTGCCACCAGTGAGCCCTCCGGGACAGGGGTTTACAATGAGCAGTTCTTC. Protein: CATSEPSGTGVYNEQFF.